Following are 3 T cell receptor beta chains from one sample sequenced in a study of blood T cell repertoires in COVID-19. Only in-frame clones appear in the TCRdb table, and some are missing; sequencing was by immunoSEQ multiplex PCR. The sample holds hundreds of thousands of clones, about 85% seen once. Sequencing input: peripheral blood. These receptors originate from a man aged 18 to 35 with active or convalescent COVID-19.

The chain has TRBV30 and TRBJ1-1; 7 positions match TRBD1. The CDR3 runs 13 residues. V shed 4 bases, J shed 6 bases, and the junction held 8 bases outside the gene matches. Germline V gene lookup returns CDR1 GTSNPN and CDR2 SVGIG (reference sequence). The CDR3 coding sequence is TGTGCCTGGACGGACAGGTACGAATCTGAAGCTTTCTTT. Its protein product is CAWTDRYESEAFF.

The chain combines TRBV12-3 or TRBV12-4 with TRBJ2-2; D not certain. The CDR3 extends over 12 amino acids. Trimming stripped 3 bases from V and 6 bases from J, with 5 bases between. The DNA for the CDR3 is TGTGCCAGCAGTTTCGGTCCCGGGGAGCTGTTTTTT. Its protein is CASSFGPGELFF.

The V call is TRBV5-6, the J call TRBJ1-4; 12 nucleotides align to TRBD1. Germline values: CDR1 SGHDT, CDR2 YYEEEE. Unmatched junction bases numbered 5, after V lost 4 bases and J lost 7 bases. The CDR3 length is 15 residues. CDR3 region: CASSLGTGGSEKLFF. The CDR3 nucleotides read TGTGCCAGCAGCCTCGGGACAGGGGGCAGTGAAAAACTGTTTTTT. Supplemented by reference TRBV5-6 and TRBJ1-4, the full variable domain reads DAGVTQSPTHLIKTRGQQVTLRCSPKSGHDTVSWYQQALGQGPQFIFQYYEEEERQRGNFPDRFSGHQFPNYSSELNVNALLLGDSALYLCASSLGTGGSEKLFFGSGTQLSVL.